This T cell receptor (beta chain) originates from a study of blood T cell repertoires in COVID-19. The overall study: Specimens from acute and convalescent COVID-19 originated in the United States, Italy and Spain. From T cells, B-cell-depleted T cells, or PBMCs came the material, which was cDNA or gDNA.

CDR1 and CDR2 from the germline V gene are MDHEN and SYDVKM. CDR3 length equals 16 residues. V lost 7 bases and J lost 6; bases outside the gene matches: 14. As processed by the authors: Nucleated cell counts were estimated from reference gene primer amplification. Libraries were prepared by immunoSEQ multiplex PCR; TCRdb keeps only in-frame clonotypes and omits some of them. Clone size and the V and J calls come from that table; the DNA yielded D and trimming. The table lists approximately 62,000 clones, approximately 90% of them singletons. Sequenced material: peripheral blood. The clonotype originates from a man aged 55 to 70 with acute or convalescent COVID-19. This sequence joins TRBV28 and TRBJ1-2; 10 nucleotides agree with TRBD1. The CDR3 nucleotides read TGTGCCAGCACCCACGCAACGCGGGACAGGGGAAATGGCTACACCTTC. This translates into CASTHATRDRGNGYTF.